In this sample, the clone carrying this TCR beta chain turned up a few times. Its antigen is unknown. The data derive from a study of response to subunit inactivated influenza vaccine. Overall study findings and caveats: Every seasonal influenza vaccination brings in few new T cells, the authors suggested.

TCRdb re-called the RT-PCR reads through MiXCR, storing one row per CDR3 protein. The sample lists roughly 650,000 distinct CDR3 sequences, roughly 15% occurring once. Germline-derived CDR1 and CDR2 are LGHNA and YSLEER. V lost 4 bases, J lost 0 bases, and 9 bases stayed unmatched. This CDR3 is built from 17 residues. This clonotype was obtained from a man aged 45-60 years who received an inactivated influenza vaccine. This material consisted of PBMCs from blood, taken 14 to 15 days before vaccination. The V call is TRBV4-3, the J call TRBJ2-1; 7 bases fit TRBD2. CDR3 bases: TGCGCCAGCAGCCCAGTCACTAGCGTAGGCTCCTACAATGAGCAGTTCTTC. This encodes CASSPVTSVGSYNEQFF.